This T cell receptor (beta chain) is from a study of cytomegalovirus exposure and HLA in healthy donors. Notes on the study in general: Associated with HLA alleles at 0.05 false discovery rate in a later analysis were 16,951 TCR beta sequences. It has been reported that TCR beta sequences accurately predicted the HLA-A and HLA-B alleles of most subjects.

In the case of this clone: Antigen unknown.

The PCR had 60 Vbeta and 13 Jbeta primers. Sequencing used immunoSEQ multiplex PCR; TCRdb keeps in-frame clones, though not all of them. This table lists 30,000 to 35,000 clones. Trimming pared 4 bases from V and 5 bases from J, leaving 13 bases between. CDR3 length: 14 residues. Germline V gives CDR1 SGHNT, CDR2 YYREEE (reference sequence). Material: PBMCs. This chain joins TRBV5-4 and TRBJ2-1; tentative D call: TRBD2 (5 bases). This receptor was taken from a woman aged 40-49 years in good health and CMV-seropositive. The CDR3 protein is CASSLVGNHNEQFF. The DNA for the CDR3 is TGTGCCAGCAGCCTGGTCGGGAACCACAATGAGCAGTTCTTC.